This T cell receptor (beta chain) was captured by sequencing in a study of cytomegalovirus exposure and HLA in healthy donors. As for the study in general: One earlier analysis, a look at about 179 million T cells, found some 120 million unique TCR beta sequences. General study results and limits: Reportedly, cytomegalovirus status was diagnosed with high sensitivity and specificity.

The CDR3 is 16 amino acids. The germline CDR1 and CDR2 sequences are LNHDA and SQIVND (reference sequence). With 5 bases removed from V and 0 bases from J, the gap between germline ends came to 16 bases. Researchers ran the PCR with 60 Vbeta and 13 Jbeta primers. Sequenced by immunoSEQ multiplex PCR; TCRdb stores in-frame clones only, minus some. The profile shows about 150,000 clones, approximately 79% of them singletons. In regard to this clone: Its antigen is unidentified.

The chain joins TRBV19 to TRBJ2-5; D is perhaps TRBD1 (7 bases). Sequenced material: PBMCs. The clonotype was recovered from a young man in good health and CMV-seropositive. CDR3 nucleotides: TGTGCCAGTAGTCCGTTCGCCAGGGGGGACCAAGAGACCCAGTACTTC. This gives the protein CASSPFARGDQETQYF.